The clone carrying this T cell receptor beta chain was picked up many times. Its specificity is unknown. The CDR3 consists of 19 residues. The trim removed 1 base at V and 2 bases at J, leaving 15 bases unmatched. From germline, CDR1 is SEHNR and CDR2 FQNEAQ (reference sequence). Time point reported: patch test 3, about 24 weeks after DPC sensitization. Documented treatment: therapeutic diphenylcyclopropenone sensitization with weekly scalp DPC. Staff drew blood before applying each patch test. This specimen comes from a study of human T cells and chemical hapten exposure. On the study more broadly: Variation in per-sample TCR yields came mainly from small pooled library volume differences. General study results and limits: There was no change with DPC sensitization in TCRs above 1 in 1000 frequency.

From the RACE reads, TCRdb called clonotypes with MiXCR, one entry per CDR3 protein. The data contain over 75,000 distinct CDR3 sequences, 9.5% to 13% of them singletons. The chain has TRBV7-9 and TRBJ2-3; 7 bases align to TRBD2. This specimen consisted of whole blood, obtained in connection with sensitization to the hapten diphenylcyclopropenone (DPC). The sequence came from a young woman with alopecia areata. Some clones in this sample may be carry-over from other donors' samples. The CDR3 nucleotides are TGTGCCAGCAGCTTAGGACTAGCCGAGCCGGGACCGTCCACAGATACGCAGTATTTT. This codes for CASSLGLAEPGPSTDTQYF.